The 18 T cell receptor beta chains presented below share a single source sample, sequenced in a study of PD-L1 blockade in urothelial cancer. Produced via immunoSEQ multiplex PCR; TCRdb's table is partial and in-frame only. The table includes some 84,000 clones, 82% detected once. The starting material was PBMCs, obtained around atezolizumab (anti-PD-L1) treatment. Receptors were obtained from a man between 65 and 85 years old with urothelial cancer.

The rearrangement uses TRBV7-7 and TRBJ2-2, with TRBD1 as a possible D gene (5 bases). The germline V and J ends were trimmed by 5 bases and 4 bases, with 14 bases remaining between them. The length of the CDR3 is 15 residues. Germline V gene data show CDR1 as SSHAT and CDR2 as FNYEAQ (reference sequence). CDR3 DNA sequence: TGTGCCAGCAGCCCCTCCCCGACAGCCACCGGGGAGCTGTTTTTT. Protein: CASSPSPTATGELFF.

The rearrangement links TRBV29-1 to TRBJ2-5; tentative D call: TRBD1 (6 bases). The CDR3 is made up of 13 amino acids. CDR1 SQVTM and CDR2 ANQGSEA come from the germline V gene. Trimming took 4 bases from V and 5 from J, leaving 14 bases between them. CDR3 loop: CSVGDKDLETQYF. In nucleotides, the CDR3 is TGCAGCGTTGGGGACAAGGATTTGGAGACCCAGTACTTC.

V gene TRBV7-8 combines with J gene TRBJ1-5; D gene ambiguous. V was clipped by 1 base and J by 6 bases, with 4 bases between them. The germline V gene has CDR1 SGHVS and CDR2 FQNEAQ. The CDR3 totals 12 residues. Here the CDR3 DNA reads TGTGCCAGCAGCTTAGGTAGTCAGCCCCAGCATTTT. As protein: CASSLGSQPQHF.

The genes are TRBV5-1 and TRBJ2-5; tentatively, D is TRBD2 (5 bases). In germline, CDR1 is SGHRS, CDR2 YFSETQ. The CDR3 is 18 amino acids. Trimming pared 0 bases from V and 5 bases from J, leaving 23 bases between. The CDR3 protein is CASSLGPPRGSVEETQYF. The CDR3 nucleotides are TGCGCCAGCAGCTTGGGACCCCCCCGTGGTAGCGTGGAGGAGACCCAGTACTTC.

This clone showed up just a few times. The chain combines TRBV2 with TRBJ2-7; 11 bases line up with TRBD2. Germline trimming cut 5 bases from V and 7 bases from J; bases unmatched to any gene: 10. CDR3 length: 15 residues. Germline CDR1 SNHLY, CDR2 FYNNEI. The CDR3 is CASSKPSGRPGEQYF. The CDR3 nucleotides read TGTGCCAGCAGTAAACCTAGCGGGAGGCCGGGGGAGCAGTACTTC.

The chain recombines TRBV30 with TRBJ1-5; D is ambiguous. The CDR3 is 14 residues long. Trimming took off 1 base at V and 9 bases at J, with 16 bases between the two ends. The germline V gene encodes CDR1 GTSNPN and CDR2 SVGIG (reference sequence). The DNA of the CDR3 is TGTGCCTGGAGTGCCAGGAGGCCCCTTTGGCCCCAGCATTTT. This codes for CAWSARRPLWPQHF.

By proportion, this clone is medium-sized. The chain recombines TRBV6-1 with TRBJ2-7; TRBD2 might be the D (7 bases). CDR1 and CDR2 (germline): MNHNS, SASEGT. The CDR3 covers 19 residues. Trimming cost V 0 bases and J 1 base, with 22 bases left between them. CDR3 amino acids: CASSEAFSRQVGRSYEQYF. The DNA for the CDR3 is TGTGCCAGCAGTGAAGCCTTTTCGAGACAGGTCGGGAGGTCCTACGAGCAGTACTTC.

The V call is TRBV12-5, the J call TRBJ2-5; 11 nucleotides line up with TRBD1. Germline V gives CDR1 LGHNT, CDR2 FRNRAP. V dropped 4 bases and J dropped 4; count of bases not matched to a gene: 2. CDR3 length equals 14 residues. CDR3 bases: TGTGCTAGTGGTTCCGGGACAGGGGGAGAGACCCAGTACTTC. It is translated as CASGSGTGGETQYF.

This clone has a single count. The chain recombines TRBV19 with TRBJ2-7; TRBD2 aligns across 9 bases. Per the germline V gene, CDR1 is LNHDA and CDR2 is SQIVND (reference sequence). J gave up 7 bases and V 1 base, and 17 bases lay outside the gene matches. This CDR3 is built from 18 residues. The chain's CDR3 is CASSIGGGGVTSLGEQYF. The CDR3 bases are TGTGCCAGTAGTATAGGCGGGGGGGGCGTCACCTCCCTGGGAGAGCAGTACTTC.

V gene TRBV5-1 combines with J gene TRBJ2-2, with 10 bases matching TRBD1. The CDR3 extends over 15 amino acids. CDR1 is SGHRS, CDR2 YFSETQ, per germline. Unmatched junction bases numbered 2, after V lost 0 bases and J lost 6 bases. The CDR3 is CASSLGGQGAGELFF. The CDR3 nucleotides are TGCGCCAGCAGCTTGGGTGGACAGGGGGCCGGGGAGCTGTTTTTT. The variable domain in full, with the rest retrieved from reference TRBV5-1 and TRBJ2-2, is KAGVTQTPRYLIKTRGQQVTLSCSPISGHRSVSWYQQTPGQGLQFLFEYFSETQRNKGNFPGRFSGRQFSNSRSEMNVSTLELGDSALYLCASSLGGQGAGELFFGEGSRLTVL.

The chain joins TRBV5-1 to TRBJ2-1, with 9 nucleotides matching TRBD2. The CDR3 loop spans 15 amino acids. The germline V gene has CDR1 SGHRS and CDR2 YFSETQ. Trimming cost V 2 bases and J 2 bases; bases outside gene matches: 2. The CDR3 bases are TGCGCCAGCAGCTTCGGCGGGGGGGCCTACAATGAGCAGTTCTTC. This codes for CASSFGGGAYNEQFF. Combining the CDR3 with reference TRBV5-1 and TRBJ2-1 gives the whole variable domain KAGVTQTPRYLIKTRGQQVTLSCSPISGHRSVSWYQQTPGQGLQFLFEYFSETQRNKGNFPGRFSGRQFSNSRSEMNVSTLELGDSALYLCASSFGGGAYNEQFFGPGTRLTVL.

The chain has TRBV7-3 and TRBJ2-3; 9 bases align to TRBD1. Trimming cost V 5 bases and J 4 bases; bases outside gene matches: 4. Germline V lookup: CDR1 SGHTA, CDR2 FQGTGA. This CDR3 region has 14 residues. CDR3 region: CASSSRQGADTQYF. Here the CDR3 DNA reads TGTGCCAGCAGCAGCAGACAGGGGGCAGATACGCAGTATTTT.

The V and J genes are TRBV5-1 and TRBJ1-4; 10 nucleotides agree with TRBD1. Per germline, CDR1 SGHRS and CDR2 YFSETQ. The CDR3 is 16 amino acids. Unmatched junction bases numbered 8, after V lost 4 bases and J lost 5 bases. The DNA for the CDR3 is TGCGCCAGCAGCGCAGGAAGACAGGGGGCGAATGAAAAACTGTTTTTT. Encoded protein: CASSAGRQGANEKLFF.

V is TRBV7-9 and J is TRBJ2-1; D not certain. V was shortened by 8 bases and J by 0 bases, with 14 bases between the two germline ends. The CDR3 runs 15 residues. CDR1 and CDR2 (germline): SEHNR, FQNEAQ (reference sequence). CDR3 in amino acids: CASSSPSSSYNEQFF. In DNA, the CDR3 is TGTGCCAGCTCCTCTCCGAGTAGCTCCTACAATGAGCAGTTCTTC.

The gene calls are TRBV7-8 and TRBJ2-2; D unclear. The CDR3 runs 15 residues. The germline V and J ends were trimmed by 1 base and 5 bases, with 11 bases remaining between them. CDR1 SGHVS and CDR2 FQNEAQ come from the germline V gene. CDR3 amino acids: CASSLERQLTGELFF. As DNA, the CDR3 is TGTGCCAGCAGCTTAGAGCGTCAGCTGACCGGGGAGCTGTTTTTT.

This clone occurred many times. V usage is TRBV2 and J usage is TRBJ1-2; tentative D call: TRBD1 (5 bases). There are 12 residues in the CDR3. Trimming removed 6 bases from V and 6 bases from J, with 11 bases in between. CDR1 and CDR2 (germline): SNHLY, FYNNEI. The CDR3 sequence is CASREQEDGYTF. In DNA, the CDR3 is TGTGCCAGCAGAGAACAGGAAGATGGCTACACCTTC.

Concerning this clone itself: The germline gene is not matched at one end of the junction; a read error may be the cause. This sequence joins TRBV18 and TRBJ2-5, with 10 bases fitting TRBD1. Germline lookup yields CDR1 KGHSH and CDR2 LQKENI. The CDR3 covers 12 residues. CDR3 sequence: CASSSPGQGINF. The CDR3 DNA reads TGTGCCAGCTCTTCACCGGGACAGGGGATAAACTTC. Drawing the rest from reference TRBV18 and TRBJ2-5, the complete variable domain is NAGVMQNPRHLVRRRGQEARLRCSPMKGHSHVYWYRQLPEEGLKFMVYLQKENIIDESGMPKERFSAEFPKEGPSILRIQQVVRGDSAAYFCASSSPGQGINFGPGTRLLVL.

The chain links TRBV7-2 to TRBJ2-7; 14 bases agree with TRBD2. The germline V gene encodes CDR1 SGHTA and CDR2 FQGNSA. V trimming: 3 bases; J trimming: 2 bases; junction bases outside the gene matches: 3. The CDR3 consists of 16 residues. For the CDR3, the DNA is TGTGCCAGCAGCTTGGGACTAGCGGGAGAGGCCTACGAGCAGTACTTC. It translates to CASSLGLAGEAYEQYF.